These T cell receptor beta chains were read from a single sample in a study of cytomegalovirus exposure and HLA in healthy donors. Sequenced by immunoSEQ multiplex PCR; TCRdb stores in-frame clones only, minus some. Of approximately 150,000 clones listed, roughly 80% were seen once; the top ten hold 1% to 1.5%. The sample comprised PBMCs. Receptors originate from a man in his fifties in good health and CMV-seropositive. CDR3s include the opening cysteine and the closing phenylalanine or tryptophan. Fields, in order: clone size, V gene, J gene, D gene, CDR3 protein, CDR3 DNA. D genes are given only for firm matches. Only part of the rows carry a size: once, few, many, or a class if the clone is expanded.

.,TRBV15,TRBJ2-7,.,CATSRGIGDPYEQYF,TGTGCCACCAGCAGAGGAATAGGGGATCCCTACGAGCAGTACTTC
once,TRBV30,TRBJ2-3,TRBD2,CAWSIGGSTDTQYF,TGTGCCTGGAGTATCGGGGGGAGCACAGATACGCAGTATTTT
.,TRBV5-1,TRBJ1-2,TRBD1,CASSLSGGAGYTF,TGCGCCAGCAGCTTGTCAGGGGGCGCTGGCTACACCTTC
.,TRBV28,TRBJ1-5,.,CASRRSNQPQHF,TGTGCCAGCAGGCGGAGCAATCAGCCCCAGCATTTT
.,TRBV7-9,TRBJ2-5,.,CASSLSGQETQYF,TGTGCCAGCAGCTTATCCGGCCAAGAGACCCAGTACTTC
.,TRBV28,TRBJ1-5,.,CASSPEAGQPQHF,TGTGCCAGCAGCCCTGAGGCGGGTCAGCCCCAGCATTTT
.,TRBV11-3,TRBJ2-1,TRBD1,CASSTRQGGRNEQFF,TGTGCCAGCAGCACCCGACAGGGGGGGAGAAATGAGCAGTTCTTC
once,TRBV6-5,TRBJ1-5,TRBD1,CASSFRGVRQPQHF,TGTGCCAGCAGTTTCAGGGGGGTTCGTCAGCCCCAGCATTTT
.,TRBV7-9,TRBJ2-5,TRBD1,CASSPPFRQGETQYF,TGTGCCAGCAGCCCCCCGTTTAGACAGGGTGAGACCCAGTACTTC
once,TRBV30,TRBJ1-5,.,CAWSVGWQVSNQPQHF,TGTGCCTGGAGTGTCGGATGGCAGGTTAGCAATCAGCCCCAGCATTTT
once,TRBV30,TRBJ2-1,.,CAWSVQGGRSYNEQFF,TGTGCCTGGAGTGTACAAGGGGGAAGGTCCTACAATGAGCAGTTCTTC
.,TRBV7-2,TRBJ2-1,.,CASSLLSIEQFF,TGTGCCAGCAGCTTGCTCAGTATTGAGCAGTTCTTC
.,TRBV6-5,TRBJ2-3,TRBD2,CASSPGTSGSDTQYF,TGTGCCAGCAGCCCCGGGACTAGCGGGTCAGATACGCAGTATTTT
.,TRBV2,TRBJ1-3,.,CASSTQGGGNTIYF,TGTGCCAGCAGTACCCAGGGAGGGGGAAACACCATATATTTT
.,TRBV25-1,TRBJ2-5,TRBD1,CASSADRGRKTQYF,TGTGCCAGCAGTGCGGACAGGGGGCGGAAGACCCAGTACTTC
.,TRBV11-1,TRBJ1-1,.,CASSFRGATNEAFF,TGTGCCAGCAGCTTTCGGGGGGCGACTAATGAAGCTTTCTTT
.,TRBV6-1,TRBJ2-1,.,CATDLGGNEQFF,TGTGCCACAGACCTGGGGGGAAATGAGCAGTTCTTC
.,TRBV11-2,TRBJ2-2,TRBD1,CASSVDRVSGELFF,TGTGCCAGCAGCGTCGACAGGGTATCCGGGGAGCTGTTTTTT
.,TRBV7-3,TRBJ2-5,TRBD1,CASSQQGAGTQYF,TGTGCCAGCAGCCAGCAGGGGGCCGGGACCCAGTACTTC
few,TRBV6-6,TRBJ2-3,TRBD2,CASSYGTSDDTQYF,TGTGCCAGCAGTTACGGGACTAGCGACGATACGCAGTATTTT
few,TRBV30,TRBJ2-1,TRBD2,CARRLAGGSYNEQFF,TGTGCCCGACGACTAGCGGGGGGGTCCTACAATGAGCAGTTCTTC
.,TRBV9,TRBJ2-2,.,CASSVPGANTGELFF,TGTGCCAGCAGCGTACCAGGGGCGAACACCGGGGAGCTGTTTTTT
.,TRBV6-4,TRBJ1-4,TRBD1,CASSDLQGDEKLFF,TGTGCCAGCAGTGACTTGCAGGGGGATGAAAAACTGTTTTTT
.,TRBV11-2,TRBJ2-3,.,CASSFYRSSTDTQYF,TGTGCCAGCAGCTTTTATCGTTCGAGCACAGATACGCAGTATTTT
.,TRBV15,TRBJ1-6,.,CATSRDGGHSNSPLHF,TGTGCCACCAGCAGAGATGGTGGACACAGTAATTCACCCCTCCACTTT
.,TRBV12-5,TRBJ1-2,TRBD1,CASGLGQGGGYTF,TGTGCTAGTGGTTTGGGACAGGGCGGGGGCTACACCTTC
.,TRBV7-8,TRBJ2-7,TRBD2,CASSLAAGQSGKAYEQYF,TGTGCCAGCAGCTTAGCTGCAGGACAAAGCGGGAAGGCCTACGAGCAGTACTTC
.,TRBV7-2,TRBJ2-5,.,CASSPGRGAGKTQYF,TGTGCCAGCAGCCCCGGACGGGGGGCGGGAAAGACCCAGTACTTC